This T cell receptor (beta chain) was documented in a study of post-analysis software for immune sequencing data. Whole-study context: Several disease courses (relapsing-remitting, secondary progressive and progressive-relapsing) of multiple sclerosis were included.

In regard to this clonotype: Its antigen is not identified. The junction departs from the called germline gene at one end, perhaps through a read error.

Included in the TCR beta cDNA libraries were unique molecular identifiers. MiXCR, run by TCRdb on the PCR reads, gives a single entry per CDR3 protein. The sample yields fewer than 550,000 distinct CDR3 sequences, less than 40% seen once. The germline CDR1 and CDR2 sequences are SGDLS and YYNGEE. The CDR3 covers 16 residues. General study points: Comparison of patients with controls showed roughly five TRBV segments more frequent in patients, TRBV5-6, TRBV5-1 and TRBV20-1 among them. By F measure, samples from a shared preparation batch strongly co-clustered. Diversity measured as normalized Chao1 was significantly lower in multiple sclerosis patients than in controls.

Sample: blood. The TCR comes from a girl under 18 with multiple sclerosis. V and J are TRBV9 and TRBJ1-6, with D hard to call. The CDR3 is CASSVADTVYNPPPHF. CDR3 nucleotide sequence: TGTGCCAGCAGCGTAGCTGATACAGTGTATAATCCACCCCCCCACTTT. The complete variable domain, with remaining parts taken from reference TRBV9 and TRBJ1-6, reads DSGVTQTPKHLITATGQRVTLRCSPRSGDLSVYWYQQSLDQGLQFLIQYYNGEERAKGNILERFSAQQFPDLHSELNLSSLELGDSALYFCASSVADTVYNPPPHFGNGTRLTVT.